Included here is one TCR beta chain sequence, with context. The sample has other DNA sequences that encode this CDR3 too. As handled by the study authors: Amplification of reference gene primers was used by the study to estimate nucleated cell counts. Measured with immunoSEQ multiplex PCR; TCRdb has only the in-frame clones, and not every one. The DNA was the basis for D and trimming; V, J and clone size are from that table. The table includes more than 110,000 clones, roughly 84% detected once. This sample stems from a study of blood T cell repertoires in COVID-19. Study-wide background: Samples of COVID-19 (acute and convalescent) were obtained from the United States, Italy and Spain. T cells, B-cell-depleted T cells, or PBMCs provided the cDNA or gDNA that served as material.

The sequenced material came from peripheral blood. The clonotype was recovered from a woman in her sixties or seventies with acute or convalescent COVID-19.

CDR3: CAWTTGGYGYTF. In DNA form, the CDR3 reads TGTGCCTGGACGACAGGGGGTTATGGCTACACCTTC. The chain employs TRBV30 and TRBJ1-2; 9 bases map to TRBD1. The CDR3 totals 12 residues. The V gene's germline CDR1 is GTSNPN and CDR2 SVGIG (reference sequence). With 4 bases clipped from V and 5 bases from J, the junction kept 2 bases outside the gene matches. Supplemented by reference TRBV30 and TRBJ1-2, the full variable domain reads SQTIHQWPATLVQPVGSPLSLECTVEGTSNPNLYWYRQAAGRGLQLLFYSVGIGQISSEVPQNLSASRPQDRQFILSSKKLLLSDSGFYLCAWTTGGYGYTFGSGTRLTVV.